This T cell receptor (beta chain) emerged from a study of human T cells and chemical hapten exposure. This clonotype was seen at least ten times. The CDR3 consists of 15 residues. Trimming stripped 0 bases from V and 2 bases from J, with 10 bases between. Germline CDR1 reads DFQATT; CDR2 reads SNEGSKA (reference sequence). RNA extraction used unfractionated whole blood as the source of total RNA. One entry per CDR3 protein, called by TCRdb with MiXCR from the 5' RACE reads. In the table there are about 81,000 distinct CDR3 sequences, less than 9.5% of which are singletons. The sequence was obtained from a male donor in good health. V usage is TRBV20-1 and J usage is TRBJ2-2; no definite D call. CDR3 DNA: TGCAGTGCTAGAGATCGAAAAGTCAACACCGGGGAGCTGTTTTTT. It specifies CSARDRKVNTGELFF.